These 21 T cell receptor beta chains originate from one sample sequenced in a study of T cell responses to AZD1222 COVID-19 vaccine. Libraries were prepared by immunoSEQ multiplex PCR; TCRdb keeps only in-frame clonotypes and omits some of them. This table holds about 92,000 clones, 70% to 90% found once. This material consisted of peripheral blood, taken on day 0 of MenACWY control vaccination. The receptors stem from an adult in good health.

This chain joins TRBV7-9 and TRBJ1-2; possibly TRBD1 for D (6 bases). The CDR3 is 18 residues long. Trimming stripped 5 bases from V and 5 bases from J, with 27 bases between. Looked up from germline, CDR1 is SEHNR and CDR2 is FQNEAQ (reference sequence). The CDR3 DNA follows: TGTGCCAGCAGCGGAGGACAGAGGGAAGTCAGAGGCCTTTATGGCTACACCTTC. This gives the protein CASSGGQREVRGLYGYTF.

This chain connects TRBV3-1 (or the pseudogene TRBV3-2) to TRBJ1-6; possible D gene TRBD1, 5 bases. CDR3 size: 15 residues. Per the germline V gene, CDR1 is LGHDT and CDR2 is YNNKEL (reference sequence). The ends were cut back, 0 bases at V and 7 bases at J, with 10 bases in the middle. CDR3 DNA sequence: TGTGCCAGCAGCCAAGAGAGGGGTCGAAATTCACCCCTCCACTTT. Its protein is CASSQERGRNSPLHF.

The rearrangement uses TRBV25-1 and TRBJ2-7; 7 nucleotides align to TRBD1. The CDR3 covers 13 residues. The germline gives CDR1 MGHDK, CDR2 SYGVNS. The junction had 5 bases not matched to a gene; V was cut back by 7 bases and J by 2 bases. The CDR3 protein is CASTVTGTYEQYF. The CDR3, as DNA: TGTGCCAGCACCGTGACAGGGACCTACGAGCAGTACTTC.

The chain has TRBV4-1 and TRBJ2-5, with a possible D match to TRBD2 (6 bases). V shed 1 base and J shed 0 bases, with 9 bases lying between them. The CDR3 is 15 amino acids. CDR1 and CDR2 from the germline V gene are MGHRA and YSYEKL. The CDR3 region is CASSQGGAYQETQYF. Written as DNA, the CDR3 is TGCGCCAGCAGCCAAGGCGGGGCGTACCAAGAGACCCAGTACTTC.

The gene calls are TRBV5-6 and TRBJ1-2, with TRBD1 matching over 8 bases. The CDR3 runs to 15 residues. Germline V gene sequence: CDR1 SGHDT, CDR2 YYEEEE. Germline trimming cut 0 bases from V and 8 bases from J; bases unmatched to any gene: 9. In nucleotides, the CDR3 is TGTGCCAGCAGCTTGGAGGTGGACAGGGTATACGGCTACACCTTC. Translating gives CASSLEVDRVYGYTF. Full variable domain (remainder filled in from reference TRBV5-6 and TRBJ1-2): DAGVTQSPTHLIKTRGQQVTLRCSPKSGHDTVSWYQQALGQGPQFIFQYYEEEERQRGNFPDRFSGHQFPNYSSELNVNALLLGDSALYLCASSLEVDRVYGYTFGSGTRLTVV.

The V and J genes are TRBV4-3 and TRBJ2-7; D possibly corresponds to TRBD1 (6 bases). The CDR3 contains 15 residues. The germline CDR1 and CDR2 sequences are LGHNA and YSLEER. Between the trimmed V and J ends, which lost 0 bases and 9 bases, there was a span of 18 bases. CDR3 in DNA: TGCGCCAGCAGCCAAGATAGACAGGTCCCCTATGGGCAGTACTTC. It codes for CASSQDRQVPYGQYF.

This clone was seen only once. The rearrangement uses TRBV9 and TRBJ1-1; no definite D call. Germline-derived CDR1 and CDR2 are SGDLS and YYNGEE. The V end was cut by 1 base, the J end by 3 bases, with 10 bases between. The CDR3 is made up of 14 amino acids. The CDR3 reads CASSVNSGDTEAFF. In nucleotides, the CDR3 is TGTGCCAGCAGCGTAAACAGCGGGGACACTGAAGCTTTCTTT.

The CDR3 bases are TGCGCCAGCAGCCAAGAAGGCGGGGGAACCGGGGAGCTGTTTTTT. Translated: CASSQEGGGTGELFF. The rearrangement links TRBV4-1 to TRBJ2-2, with 7 nucleotides matching TRBD2. Trimming at V came to 0 bases and at J to 5 bases, leaving 3 bases not matched to a gene. Germline values: CDR1 MGHRA, CDR2 YSYEKL. CDR3 length: 15 amino acids.

J is TRBJ1-2 and V is TRBV7-2, with 9 bases that match TRBD1. Germline CDR1 and CDR2: SGHTA and FQGNSA. The junction had 9 bases not matched to a gene; V was cut back by 6 bases and J by 4 bases. CDR3 size: 15 residues. CDR3 region: CASRQKQGAGYGYTF. The CDR3 coding sequence is TGTGCCAGCAGACAAAAACAGGGGGCGGGCTATGGCTACACCTTC.

This clone was seen a few times. The chain carries TRBV13 and TRBJ2-7; 8 bases agree with TRBD1. Germline V gives CDR1 PRHDT, CDR2 FYEKMQ (reference sequence). V was pared by 1 base and J by 2 bases, with 1 base of the junction left unmatched. CDR3 length: 14 residues. CDR3 coding DNA: TGTGCCAGCAGCTTAGCGACAGGGGCCTACGAGCAGTACTTC. It specifies CASSLATGAYEQYF.

The V call is TRBV28, the J call TRBJ2-3; a weak D match, TRBD2 (5 bases). CDR1 and CDR2 from the germline V gene are MDHEN and SYDVKM. Trimming removed 7 bases from V and 2 bases from J, with 16 bases in between. The CDR3 sequence is 15 residues long. CDR3 in amino acids: CASNKGSASTDTQYF. For the CDR3, the DNA is TGTGCCAGCAATAAGGGTAGCGCCTCCACAGATACGCAGTATTTT.

The rearrangement joins TRBV12-3 or TRBV12-4 to TRBJ1-1; no reliable D call. V shed 5 bases and J shed 0 bases, with 7 bases lying between them. The CDR3 is 13 amino acids. Written as DNA, the CDR3 is TGTGCCAGCAGTCCCCGGTTGAACACTGAAGCTTTCTTT. Its translation is CASSPRLNTEAFF.

This chain joins TRBV30 and TRBJ2-2; 7 bases match TRBD2. CDR3 length: 16 residues. J gave up 7 bases and V 0 bases, and 11 bases lay outside the gene matches. Germline lookup yields CDR1 GTSNPN and CDR2 SVGIG (reference sequence). The CDR3 sequence: CAWSVYRTSDGGELFF. CDR3 bases: TGTGCCTGGAGTGTATACAGGACTAGTGATGGCGGGGAGCTGTTTTTT.

The chain combines TRBV5-6 with TRBJ1-3; unclear D gene. The CDR3 spans 15 residues. From germline, CDR1 is SGHDT and CDR2 YYEEEE. V was pared by 3 bases and J by 0 bases, with 10 bases between. The chain's CDR3 is CASSSRATSGNTIYF. Here the CDR3 DNA reads TGTGCCAGCAGCTCACGGGCGACCTCTGGAAACACCATATATTTT.

The rearrangement joins TRBV9 to TRBJ1-1; D call uncertain. The CDR3 totals 15 residues. Per the germline V gene, CDR1 is SGDLS and CDR2 is YYNGEE. Trimming left V 0 bases short and J 5 bases short, with 14 bases between. The CDR3 DNA reads as TGTGCCAGCAGCGTAGATGTGGCGGAGAGGACTGAAGCTTTCTTT. This sequence encodes CASSVDVAERTEAFF.

This clone was recorded only once. The rearrangement links TRBV29-1 to TRBJ1-4; TRBD1 is a possible D gene (6 bases). The CDR3 loop spans 12 amino acids. The V gene lost 6 bases and the J gene lost 8 bases, with 13 bases spanning the gap. Germline lookup yields CDR1 SQVTM and CDR2 ANQGSEA. The CDR3 DNA is TGCAGCGTGAAGGGGGGCGGGGAAAAACTGTTTTTT. This translates into CSVKGGGEKLFF.

The chain is built from TRBV30 and TRBJ2-2, with D hard to call. Per germline, CDR1 GTSNPN and CDR2 SVGIG (reference sequence). The V gene lost 3 bases and the J gene lost 6 bases, with 8 bases spanning the gap. There are 12 residues in the CDR3. The CDR3 reads CAWRWSAGELFF. The CDR3 DNA reads as TGTGCCTGGAGGTGGTCGGCCGGGGAGCTGTTTTTT.

This clone was picked up one time. This chain links TRBV5-8 with TRBJ1-1; D not resolved. CDR3 length equals 13 residues. Deletions cut 4 bases from V and 5 bases from J, with 12 bases between. The germline CDR1 and CDR2 sequences are SGHTS and YDEGEE. The CDR3 DNA reads TGTGCCAGCAGCGTCAATGGGTGGACTGAAGCTTTCTTT. Translating gives CASSVNGWTEAFF.

The J gene is TRBJ1-4, the V gene TRBV19; TRBD1 matches 9 bases. Germline assignment: CDR1 LNHDA and CDR2 SQIVND (reference sequence). The ends lost 6 bases at V and 7 bases at J; junction bases unmatched: 9. The CDR3 runs 15 residues. The CDR3: CASSHSGGQGEKLFF. The CDR3 region has the DNA TGTGCCAGTAGCCACTCGGGGGGACAGGGTGAAAAACTGTTTTTT.

CDR3 in DNA: TGTGCCAGCAGCTTTCAGGGTCCCCAAGAGACCCAGTACTTC. This translates into CASSFQGPQETQYF. This sequence joins TRBV5-5 and TRBJ2-5, with D perhaps TRBD1 (5 bases). This CDR3 has 14 residues. Trimming pared 2 bases from V and 1 base from J, leaving 9 bases between. Germline V gene data show CDR1 as SGHKS and CDR2 as YYEKEE (reference sequence).

The chain joins TRBV19 to TRBJ1-6; TRBD1 matches at 8 bases. The CDR3 covers 14 residues. Trimming cost V 7 bases and J 7 bases; bases outside gene matches: 6. Germline loops: CDR1 LNHDA, CDR2 SQIVND (reference sequence). The CDR3 here is CASKTTGVNSPLHF. In DNA, the CDR3 is TGTGCCAGTAAAACGACAGGGGTCAATTCACCCCTCCACTTT.